Included here is one TCR beta chain sequence, with context. Its antigen remains unknown. The CDR3 is 17 amino acids. CDR1 is SGHTA, CDR2 FQGNSA, per germline. Trimming at V came to 5 bases and at J to 6 bases, leaving 10 bases not matched to a gene. This record comes from a study of T cells in Graves' hyperthyroidism and ophthalmopathy. Overall study findings and caveats: Most thyroid clonotypes expanded above 0.001 appeared in blood too.

Researchers took RNA transcripts and amplified the TCR beta CDR3 regions from them. When the TCR CDR3 underwent first-round RT-PCR, the HTBI primer set was used. TCRdb passed the multiplex PCR reads through MiXCR, listing each CDR3 protein once. The data show hundreds of thousands of distinct CDR3 sequences, with 20% seen just once and less than 55% held by the top ten. This receptor was taken from a man aged 35 to 55 with Graves' ophthalmopathy. Sequenced material: blood. The J gene is TRBJ2-5, the V gene TRBV7-2; TRBD2 agrees at 15 bases. The CDR3 region has the DNA TGTGCCAGCAGCCCCCCGGGACTAGCGGGAGGTAGAAAGACCCAGTACTTC. Its translation is CASSPPGLAGGRKTQYF.